Listed here are 5 T cell receptor beta chains from one sample, sequenced in a study of blood T cell repertoires in COVID-19. The repertoire was sequenced with immunoSEQ multiplex PCR; TCRdb's copy has only in-frame clones and lacks some. The data show roughly 250,000 clones, 65% to 85% seen once. The sequenced material came from peripheral blood. The receptor source for this set is a human donor in a cohort sampled during active COVID-19.

J is TRBJ1-1 and V is TRBV5-1; 7 positions agree with TRBD1. The J segment lost 3 bases and the V segment lost 5 bases, leaving 7 bases of the junction unmatched. The CDR3 consists of 14 residues. Germline values: CDR1 SGHRS, CDR2 YFSETQ. The CDR3 is CASRTTGDDTEAFF. For the CDR3, the DNA is TGCGCCAGCAGAACAACAGGGGATGACACTGAAGCTTTCTTT.

The chain links TRBV6-5 to TRBJ2-1, with D tentatively TRBD2 (6 bases). The germline V gene encodes CDR1 MNHEY and CDR2 SVGAGI. The CDR3 length is 13 residues. V shed 6 bases and J shed 8 bases, with 14 bases lying between them. CDR3 sequence: CASRGELADEQFF. As DNA, the CDR3 is TGTGCCAGCAGGGGGGAACTAGCTGATGAGCAGTTCTTC.

This clone has a single count. The chain links TRBV19 to TRBJ1-6, with TRBD1 matching 8 bases. The germline gives CDR1 LNHDA, CDR2 SQIVND (reference sequence). The V gene end was trimmed by 3 bases and the J gene end by 10 bases; junction bases not matched to a gene: 5. There are 14 residues in the CDR3. The CDR3 DNA reads TGTGCCAGTAGTATCCCAGGGGGCGGCTCACCCCTCCACTTT. Protein product: CASSIPGGGSPLHF.

The chain couples TRBV6-2 or TRBV6-3 to TRBJ2-4; possible D gene TRBD1, 5 bases. The V gene's germline CDR1 is MNHEY and CDR2 SVGEGT. This CDR3 is built from 13 residues. The V end lost 4 bases, the J end lost 6 bases, and 10 bases lay between the germline ends. The CDR3 DNA sequence: TGTGCCAGCAGTTCCCTGGACATAAACATTCAGTACTTC. Its protein product is CASSSLDINIQYF.

The V and J genes are TRBV12-3 or TRBV12-4 and TRBJ1-2; D is perhaps TRBD1 (5 bases). The CDR3 spans 11 residues. The V and J ends lost 8 bases and 6 bases respectively, with 10 bases between them. This CDR3 is CASGAGHGYTF. DNA for the CDR3: TGTGCCAGCGGGGCAGGGCATGGCTACACCTTC.